The 3 T cell receptor beta chains below were found in one sample sequenced in a study of long-term antiretroviral therapy in people with HIV (dated by TCRdb to between 2021 and 2024). The immunoSEQ hsTCRB v3.0 assay was used at survey level resolution to sequence the TRB variable region. TCRdb re-hosts the immuneACCESS table, in-frame sequences only. Its copies lack some clones; in the studies checked, an unresolved V gene accounts for under half of them, and the cause for the rest is not known. For this sample there are 5,500 to 7,000 clones; around four fifths appear just once. Roughly 15% of the sample lies in the top ten. The sample here was unsorted PBMCs, taken 0.5 years before starting antiretroviral therapy. The receptors were sampled from a man aged 40-55 years with HIV.

J is TRBJ2-7 and V is TRBV15; 8 nucleotides match TRBD1. The V and J ends lost 0 bases and 4 bases, in that order; junction bases with no gene match: 5. The CDR3 has 15 residues. Germline CDR1 is LNHNV and CDR2 is YYDKDF (reference sequence). The CDR3 is CATSRDMDRVYEQYF. The DNA of the CDR3 is TGTGCCACCAGCAGAGATATGGACAGGGTTTACGAGCAGTACTTC.

The V and J genes are TRBV12-5 and TRBJ2-3; D is uncertain. The CDR3 consists of 13 residues. V dropped 6 bases and J dropped 1 base, with 8 bases sitting between them. Per germline, CDR1 LGHNT and CDR2 FRNRAP. CDR3 amino acids: CASGPGGTDTQYF. The CDR3 coding sequence is TGTGCTAGTGGCCCCGGCGGCACAGATACGCAGTATTTT. Full variable domain (rest looked up from reference TRBV12-5 and TRBJ2-3): DARVTQTPRHKVTEMGQEVTMRCQPILGHNTVFWYRQTMMQGLELLAYFRNRAPLDDSGMPKDRFSAEMPDATLATLKIQPSEPRDSAVYFCASGPGGTDTQYFGPGTRLTVL.

A few counts support this clone. The chain carries TRBV7-6 and TRBJ2-1; perhaps TRBD2 as D (7 bases). Trimming pared 5 bases from V and 9 bases from J, leaving 20 bases between. Germline CDR1 and CDR2: SGHVS and FNYEAQ. The CDR3 is 15 residues long. CDR3 amino acids: CASSLELGLGGEQFF. The CDR3 DNA is TGTGCCAGCAGCCTAGAGCTAGGACTAGGGGGTGAGCAGTTCTTC.